This TCR beta chain was found in a study of shared clonotypes between healthy human individuals. Overall study findings and caveats: Few donors restricted represented genetic and exposure-history diversity.

This CDR3 comprises 12 residues. Germline CDR1 MDHEN, CDR2 SYDVKM. The V gene lost 5 bases and the J gene lost 4 bases, with 7 bases spanning the gap. Comments on this clone: Its antigen is undetermined.

Some clones are missing from TCRdb's copy, which holds only in-frame ones; the method was immunoSEQ multiplex PCR. The sample has some 530,000 clones; more than 75% are singletons. Sample: PBMCs. The TCR sequence derives from a woman aged 40 to 49 in good health. Some clones in this sample may be carry-over from other donors' samples. V is TRBV28 and J is TRBJ2-3; no definite D call. The CDR3: CASSPRADTQYF. DNA for the CDR3: TGTGCCAGCAGTCCTAGGGCAGATACGCAGTATTTT. The full variable domain, its missing parts supplied by reference TRBV28 and TRBJ2-3, is DVKVTQSSRYLVKRTGEKVFLECVQDMDHENMFWYRQDPGLGLRLIYFSYDVKMKEKGDIPEGYSVSREKKERFSLILESASTNQTSMYLCASSPRADTQYFGPGTRLTVL.